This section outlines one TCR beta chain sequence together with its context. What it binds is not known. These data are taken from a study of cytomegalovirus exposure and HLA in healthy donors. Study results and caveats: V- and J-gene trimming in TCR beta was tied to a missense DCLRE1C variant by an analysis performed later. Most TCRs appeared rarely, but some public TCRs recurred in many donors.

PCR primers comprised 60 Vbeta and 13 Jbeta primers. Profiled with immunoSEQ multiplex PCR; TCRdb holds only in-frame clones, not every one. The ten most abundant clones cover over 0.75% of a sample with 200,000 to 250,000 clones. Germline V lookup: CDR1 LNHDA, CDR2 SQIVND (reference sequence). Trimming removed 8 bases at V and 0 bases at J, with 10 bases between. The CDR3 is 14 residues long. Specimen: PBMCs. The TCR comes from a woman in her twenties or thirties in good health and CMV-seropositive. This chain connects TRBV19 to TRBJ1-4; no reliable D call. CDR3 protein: CASCTGATNEKLFF. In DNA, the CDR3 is TGTGCCAGTTGCACTGGTGCAACTAATGAAAAACTGTTTTTT.